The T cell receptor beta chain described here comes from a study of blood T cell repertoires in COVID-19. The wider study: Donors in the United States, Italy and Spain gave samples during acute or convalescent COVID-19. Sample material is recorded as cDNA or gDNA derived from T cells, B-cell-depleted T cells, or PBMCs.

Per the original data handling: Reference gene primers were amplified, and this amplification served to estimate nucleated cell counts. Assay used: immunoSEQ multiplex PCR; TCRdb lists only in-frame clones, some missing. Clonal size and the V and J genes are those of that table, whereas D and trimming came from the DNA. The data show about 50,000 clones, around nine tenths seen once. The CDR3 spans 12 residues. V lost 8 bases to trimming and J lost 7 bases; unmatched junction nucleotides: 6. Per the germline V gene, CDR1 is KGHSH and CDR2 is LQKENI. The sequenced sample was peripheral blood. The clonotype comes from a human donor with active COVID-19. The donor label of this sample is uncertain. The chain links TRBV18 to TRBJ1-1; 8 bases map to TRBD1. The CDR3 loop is CASTRQGNEAFF. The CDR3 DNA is TGTGCCAGCACAAGACAGGGGAATGAAGCTTTCTTT.